One sample yielded the 14 T cell receptor beta chains listed below, sequenced in a study of blood T cells in healthy people across ages. Primed by a sample-barcoded 5' primer and a J-beta primer mix, a second PCR proceeded for roughly 7 to 11 cycles. TCRdb used MiXCR to reprocess the 5' RACE reads, holding one entry per CDR3 protein. The sample yields 550,000 to 800,000 distinct CDR3 sequences, 20% to 25% seen once. Sample: blood. The receptors shown here come from a man between 65 and 85 years old in good health.

This clonotype was recorded at least ten times. The rearrangement uses TRBV28 and TRBJ2-2; the D gene is possibly TRBD2 (5 bases). Germline V gives CDR1 MDHEN, CDR2 SYDVKM. V was shortened by 5 bases and J by 5 bases, with 9 bases between the two germline ends. CDR3 length: 13 residues. CDR3 sequence (DNA): TGTGCCAGCAGTCCCCGGGGTACCGGGGAGCTGTTTTTT. Its translation: CASSPRGTGELFF.

This clonotype showed up just a few times. The rearrangement uses TRBV7-2 and TRBJ2-1; 9 nucleotides agree with TRBD2. Germline V gene lookup returns CDR1 SGHTA and CDR2 FQGNSA. V lost 5 bases and J lost 3; bases outside the gene matches: 8. This CDR3 has 16 amino acids. In nucleotides, the CDR3 is TGTGCCAGCAGCCGTAGCGGGAGAGGAAACTACAATGAGCAGTTCTTC. This gives the protein CASSRSGRGNYNEQFF.

A few counts support this clonotype. The chain is built from TRBV11-2 and TRBJ2-5, with 7 bases lining up with TRBD1. The DNA end is a closer match to TRBJ2-1, so the J assignment may be wrong. The germline gives CDR1 SGHAT, CDR2 FQNNGV. The CDR3 has 13 residues. CDR3 region: CASSSDRDSEQFF. The CDR3 DNA reads TGTGCCAGCAGCTCCGACAGGGACAGTGAGCAGTTCTTC.

This clonotype was seen more than once but under ten times. The chain uses TRBV20-1 and TRBJ2-5, with TRBD2 matching 10 bases. The J call is uncertain, as TRBJ2-1 better fits the DNA end. The CDR3 runs 12 residues. Per germline, CDR1 DFQATT and CDR2 SNEGSKA (reference sequence). In DNA, the CDR3 is TGCAGTGAGGCGGTAGCGGGAGGTGAGCAGTTCTTC. It yields the protein CSEAVAGGEQFF.

This clonotype has a handful of counts. The chain couples TRBV20-1 to TRBJ2-5, with D tentatively TRBD2 (9 bases). The end of the DNA aligns better with TRBJ2-1, so the J call may be wrong. Germline V gene data show CDR1 as DFQATT and CDR2 as SNEGSKA (reference sequence). This CDR3 is built from 17 residues. The CDR3 region is CSAAGQEVIAGVNEQFF. CDR3 bases: TGCAGTGCTGCGGGACAGGAGGTGATAGCGGGAGTCAATGAGCAGTTCTTC.

This clonotype showed up just a few times. V and J are TRBV4-1 and TRBJ1-3, with a tentative D call TRBD1 (5 bases). The CDR3 extends over 16 amino acids. The germline CDR1 and CDR2 sequences are MGHRA and YSYEKL. V was clipped by 2 bases and J by 7 bases, with 18 bases between them. CDR3 sequence: CASSQSGQGGENTIYF. DNA of the CDR3: TGCGCCAGCAGCCAATCCGGGCAGGGCGGTGAGAACACCATATATTTT.

The chain uses TRBV5-1 and TRBJ2-7; TRBD1 agrees at 7 bases. This CDR3 has 14 amino acids. Trimming at V came to 0 bases and at J to 5 bases, leaving 5 bases not matched to a gene. Germline V gene lookup returns CDR1 SGHRS and CDR2 YFSETQ. The CDR3 DNA reads TGCGCCAGCAGCTTGGTACAGGGGCTAGACGAGCAGTACTTC. Its protein is CASSLVQGLDEQYF.

A word on this clonotype: A read error may produce the germline difference seen at one junction end. The genes are TRBV7-2 and TRBJ2-4, with 8 bases fitting TRBD2. CDR1 is SGHTA and CDR2 is FQGNSA in the germline V gene. The CDR3 length is 16 residues. The CDR3 spells CASTGRGTPGKDIQYF. CDR3 nucleotide sequence: TGTGCCAGCACCGGGAGGGGAACCCCTGGCAAAGACATTCAGTACTTC.

Note on this clonotype: With a much larger clone just one base away, this may be a read error. The chain links TRBV20-1 to TRBJ1-2; TRBD1 agrees at 8 bases. With 5 bases clipped from V and 2 bases from J, the junction kept 4 bases outside the gene matches. Germline V lookup: CDR1 DFQATT, CDR2 SNEGSKA (reference sequence). The CDR3 covers 13 residues. CDR3 sequence: CSAEDRVNYGYTF. CDR3 nucleotide sequence: TGCAGTGCTGAGGACAGGGTCAACTATGGCTACACCTTC.

V is TRBV6-2 or TRBV6-3 and J is TRBJ2-7; the D is unclear. The germline CDR1 and CDR2 sequences are MNHEY and SVGEGT. The CDR3 loop spans 16 amino acids. V lost 5 bases, J lost 3 bases, and 20 bases lay in between. The CDR3 reads CASSLIGPSHGYEQYF. The CDR3, as DNA: TGTGCCAGCAGTCTAATTGGACCCTCTCACGGCTACGAGCAGTACTTC.

The rearrangement joins TRBV4-2 to TRBJ1-5, with a possible D match to TRBD1 (5 bases). The V end lost 0 bases, the J end lost 1 base, and 10 bases lay between the germline ends. The germline V gene has CDR1 LGHNA and CDR2 YNFKEQ. CDR3 length: 16 residues. CDR3 residues: CASSQDAGRSNQPQHF. The CDR3 DNA follows: TGTGCCAGCAGCCAAGACGCAGGGAGGAGCAATCAGCCCCAGCATTTT.

The chain has TRBV24-1 and TRBJ2-2; TRBD2 aligns across 14 bases. Germline V gene lookup returns CDR1 KGHDR and CDR2 SFDVKD. V lost 2 bases and J lost 4; bases outside the gene matches: 11. CDR3 length: 20 amino acids. Here the CDR3 DNA reads TGTGCCACCAGTGATTCGTCCGGGACTAGCGGGAGTTCGGTCACCGGGGAGCTGTTTTTT. Translation: CATSDSSGTSGSSVTGELFF.

The rearrangement links TRBV5-1 to TRBJ2-3; 7 bases match TRBD2. V trimming: 7 bases; J trimming: 2 bases; junction bases outside the gene matches: 10. The CDR3 length is 15 residues. Germline values: CDR1 SGHRS, CDR2 YFSETQ. The CDR3 loop is CASAMGSGTTDTQYF. In DNA, the CDR3 is TGCGCCAGCGCCATGGGGAGCGGGACCACAGATACGCAGTATTTT.

This clonotype was observed a few times. The chain recombines TRBV6-6 with TRBJ1-2, with 8 bases matching TRBD1. Germline V lookup: CDR1 MNHNY, CDR2 SVGAGI (reference sequence). This CDR3 has 15 amino acids. V was clipped by 5 bases and J by 8 bases; unmatched bases: 13. The CDR3 reads CASSVTPGQVLGYTF. CDR3 nucleotide sequence: TGTGCCAGCAGTGTTACTCCGGGACAGGTTCTGGGCTACACCTTC.